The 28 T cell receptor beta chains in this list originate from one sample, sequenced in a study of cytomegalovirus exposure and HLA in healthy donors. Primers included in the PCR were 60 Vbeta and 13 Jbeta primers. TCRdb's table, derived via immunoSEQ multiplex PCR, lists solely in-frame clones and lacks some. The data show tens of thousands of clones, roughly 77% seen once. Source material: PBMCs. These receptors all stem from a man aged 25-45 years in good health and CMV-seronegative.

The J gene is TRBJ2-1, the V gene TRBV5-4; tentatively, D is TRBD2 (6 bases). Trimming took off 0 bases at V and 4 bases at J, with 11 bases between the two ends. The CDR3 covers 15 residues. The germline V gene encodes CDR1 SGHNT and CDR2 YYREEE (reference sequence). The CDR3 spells CASSLVSGGYNEQFF. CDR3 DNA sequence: TGTGCCAGCAGCTTGGTTTCTGGGGGGTACAATGAGCAGTTCTTC. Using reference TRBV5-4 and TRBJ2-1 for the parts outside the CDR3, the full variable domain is ETGVTQSPTHLIKTRGQQVTLRCSSQSGHNTVSWYQQALGQGPQFIFQYYREEENGRGNFPPRFSGLQFPNYSSELNVNALELDDSALYLCASSLVSGGYNEQFFGPGTRLTVL.

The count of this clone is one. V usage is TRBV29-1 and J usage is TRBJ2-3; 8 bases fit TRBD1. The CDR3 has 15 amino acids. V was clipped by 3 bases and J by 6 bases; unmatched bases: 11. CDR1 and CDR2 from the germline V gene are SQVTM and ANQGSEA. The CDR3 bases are TGCAGCGTTGATGCCGACAGGGGAGGAGCGGATACGCAGTATTTT. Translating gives CSVDADRGGADTQYF.

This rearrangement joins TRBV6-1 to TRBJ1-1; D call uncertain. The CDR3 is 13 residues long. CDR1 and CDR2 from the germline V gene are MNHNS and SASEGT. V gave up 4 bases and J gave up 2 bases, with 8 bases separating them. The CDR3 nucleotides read TGTGCCAGCAGTGGGGCGACAAACACTGAAGCTTTCTTT. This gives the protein CASSGATNTEAFF.

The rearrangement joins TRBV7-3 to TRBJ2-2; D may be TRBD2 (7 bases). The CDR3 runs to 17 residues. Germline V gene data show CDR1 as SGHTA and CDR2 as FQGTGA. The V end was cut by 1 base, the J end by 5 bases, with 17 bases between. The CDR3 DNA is TGTGCCAGCAGCTTAAATTCGGGGGGCGCGGGTACCGGGGAGCTGTTTTTT. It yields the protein CASSLNSGGAGTGELFF.

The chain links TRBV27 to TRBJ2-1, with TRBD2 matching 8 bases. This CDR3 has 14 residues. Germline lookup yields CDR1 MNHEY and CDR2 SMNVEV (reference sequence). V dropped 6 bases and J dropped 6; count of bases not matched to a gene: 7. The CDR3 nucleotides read TGTGCCAGCAGCTCGGGGGGGTATGTCAATGAGCAGTTCTTC. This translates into CASSSGGYVNEQFF.

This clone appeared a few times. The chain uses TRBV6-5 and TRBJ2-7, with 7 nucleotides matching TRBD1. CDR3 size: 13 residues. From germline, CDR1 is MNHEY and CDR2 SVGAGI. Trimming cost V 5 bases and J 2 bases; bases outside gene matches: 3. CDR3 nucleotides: TGTGCCAGCAGTAAGACAGGGACCTACGAGCAGTACTTC. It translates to CASSKTGTYEQYF.

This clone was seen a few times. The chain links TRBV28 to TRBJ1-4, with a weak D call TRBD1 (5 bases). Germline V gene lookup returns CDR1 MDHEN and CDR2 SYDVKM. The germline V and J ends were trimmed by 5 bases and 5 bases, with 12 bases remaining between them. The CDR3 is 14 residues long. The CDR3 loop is CASSTQASNEKLFF. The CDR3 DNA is TGTGCCAGCAGTACACAGGCTTCCAATGAAAAACTGTTTTTT.

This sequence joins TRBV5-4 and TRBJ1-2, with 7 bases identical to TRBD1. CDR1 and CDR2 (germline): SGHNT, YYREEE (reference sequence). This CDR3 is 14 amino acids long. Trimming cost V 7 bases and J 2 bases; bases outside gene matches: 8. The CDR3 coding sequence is TGTGCCAGCCAAACGAGGGGGCCCAACTATGGCTACACCTTC. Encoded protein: CASQTRGPNYGYTF.

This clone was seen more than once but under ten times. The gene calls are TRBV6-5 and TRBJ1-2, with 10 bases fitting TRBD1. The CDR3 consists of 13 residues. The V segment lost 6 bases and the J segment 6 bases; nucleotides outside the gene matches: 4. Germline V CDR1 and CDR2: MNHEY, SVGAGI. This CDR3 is CASRTGTGDGYTF. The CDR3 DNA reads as TGTGCCAGCAGGACCGGGACAGGGGATGGCTACACCTTC.

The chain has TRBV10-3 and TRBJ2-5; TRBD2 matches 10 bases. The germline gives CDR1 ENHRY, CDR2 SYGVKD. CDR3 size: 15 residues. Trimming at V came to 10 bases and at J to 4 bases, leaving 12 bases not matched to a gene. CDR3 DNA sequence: TGTGCCACGATGCGGCTAGCGGGAGACCCAGAGACCCAGTACTTC. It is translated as CATMRLAGDPETQYF.

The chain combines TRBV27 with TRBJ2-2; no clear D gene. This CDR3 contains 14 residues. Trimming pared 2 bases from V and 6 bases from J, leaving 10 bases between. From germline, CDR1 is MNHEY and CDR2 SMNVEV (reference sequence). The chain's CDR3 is CASSLPGVPGELFF. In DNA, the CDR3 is TGTGCCAGCAGTTTACCAGGCGTCCCCGGGGAGCTGTTTTTT.

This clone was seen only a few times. This chain's CDR3 is CASSYSGGLNTEAFF. For the CDR3, the DNA is TGTGCCAGCAGCTACTCAGGAGGCTTGAACACTGAAGCTTTCTTT. The chain joins TRBV7-8 to TRBJ1-1; D gene unclear. From germline, CDR1 is SGHVS and CDR2 FQNEAQ. The length of the CDR3 is 15 residues. The V end was cut by 4 bases, the J end by 0 bases, with 12 bases between. Looking up the rest from reference TRBV7-8 and TRBJ1-1 gives the full variable domain: GAGVSQSPRYKVAKRGQDVALRCDPISGHVSLFWYQQALGQGPEFLTYFQNEAQLDKSGLPSDRFFAERPEGSVSTLKIQRTQQEDSAVYLCASSYSGGLNTEAFFGQGTRLTVV.

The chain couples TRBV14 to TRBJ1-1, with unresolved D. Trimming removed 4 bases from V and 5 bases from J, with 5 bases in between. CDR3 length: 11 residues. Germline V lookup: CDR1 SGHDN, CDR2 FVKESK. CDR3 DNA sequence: TGTGCCAGCAGCCCCCTTACTGAAGCTTTCTTT. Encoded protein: CASSPLTEAFF.

As DNA, the CDR3 is TGCAGCGGGGGACTAGCGGGAGTTTCGGTAGAGCAGTTCTTC. Translation: CSGGLAGVSVEQFF. This sequence joins TRBV29-1 and TRBJ2-1; 14 nucleotides match TRBD2. The CDR3 is 14 residues long. Germline CDR1 and CDR2: SQVTM and ANQGSEA. The V gene end was trimmed by 7 bases and the J gene end by 10 bases; junction bases not matched to a gene: 9.

CDR3 in DNA: TGCGCCAGCAGCTTGGCCGGGACTAGCGACGACTACAATGAGCAGTTCTTC. This encodes CASSLAGTSDDYNEQFF. This sequence joins TRBV5-1 and TRBJ2-1; 10 bases match TRBD2. The CDR3 loop spans 17 amino acids. V gave up 0 bases and J gave up 3 bases; unmatched junction bases: 6. Germline V gives CDR1 SGHRS, CDR2 YFSETQ.

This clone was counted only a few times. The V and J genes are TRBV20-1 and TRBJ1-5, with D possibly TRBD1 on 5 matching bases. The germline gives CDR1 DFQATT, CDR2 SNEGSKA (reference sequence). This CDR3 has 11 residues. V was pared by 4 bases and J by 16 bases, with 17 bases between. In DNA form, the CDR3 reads TGCAGTGCTATCGTGGGGGGGACTTCACATTTT. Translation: CSAIVGGTSHF.

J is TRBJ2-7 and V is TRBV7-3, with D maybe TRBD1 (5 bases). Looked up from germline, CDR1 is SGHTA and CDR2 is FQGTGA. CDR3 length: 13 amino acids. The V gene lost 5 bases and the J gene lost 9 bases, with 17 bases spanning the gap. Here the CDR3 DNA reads TGTGCCAGCAGCCTCAACGAGGACACCTCGCAGTACTTC. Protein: CASSLNEDTSQYF.

The CDR3, as DNA: TGTGCCAGCTCACCACAGACAGGGGGCACTGAAGCTTTCTTT. Residues: CASSPQTGGTEAFF. The gene calls are TRBV18 and TRBJ1-1; the match to TRBD1 covers 9 bases. Germline CDR1 and CDR2: KGHSH and LQKENI. The CDR3 contains 14 residues. The V segment lost 1 base and the J segment 4 bases; nucleotides outside the gene matches: 1.

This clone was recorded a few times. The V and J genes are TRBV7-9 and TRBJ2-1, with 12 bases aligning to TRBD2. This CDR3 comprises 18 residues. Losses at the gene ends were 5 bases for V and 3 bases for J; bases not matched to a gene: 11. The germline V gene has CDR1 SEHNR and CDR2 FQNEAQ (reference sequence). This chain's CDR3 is CASSPQTTSGGFYNEQFF. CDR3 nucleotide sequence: TGTGCCAGCAGCCCCCAAACGACTAGCGGGGGATTCTACAATGAGCAGTTCTTC.

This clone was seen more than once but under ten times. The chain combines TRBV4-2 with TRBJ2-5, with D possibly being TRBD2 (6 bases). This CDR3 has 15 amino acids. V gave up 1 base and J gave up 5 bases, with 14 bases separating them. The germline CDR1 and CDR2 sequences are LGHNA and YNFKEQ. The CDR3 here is CASSQALGGGETQYF. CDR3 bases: TGTGCCAGCAGCCAAGCCTTGGGGGGAGGTGAGACCCAGTACTTC.

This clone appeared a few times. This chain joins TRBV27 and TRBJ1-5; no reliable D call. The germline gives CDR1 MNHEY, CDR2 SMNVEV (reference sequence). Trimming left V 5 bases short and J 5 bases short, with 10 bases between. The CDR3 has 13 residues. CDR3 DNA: TGTGCCAGCAGTCCAAGTAGTGATCAGCCCCAGCATTTT. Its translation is CASSPSSDQPQHF.

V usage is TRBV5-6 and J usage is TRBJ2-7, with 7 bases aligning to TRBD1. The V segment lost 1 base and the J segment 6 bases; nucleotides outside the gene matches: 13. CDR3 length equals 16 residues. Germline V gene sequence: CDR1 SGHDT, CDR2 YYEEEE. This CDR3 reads CASSLSADRVAFEQYF. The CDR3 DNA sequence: TGTGCCAGCAGCTTGTCCGCTGACAGGGTGGCTTTCGAGCAGTACTTC.

CDR3 DNA sequence: TGTGCCAGCAGTCCCCCGGGAGTCTATGGCTACACCTTC. This gives the protein CASSPPGVYGYTF. J is TRBJ1-2 and V is TRBV28, with no clear D. CDR3 length equals 13 residues. From germline, CDR1 is MDHEN and CDR2 SYDVKM. V was trimmed by 5 bases and J by 4 bases, leaving 11 bases between them.

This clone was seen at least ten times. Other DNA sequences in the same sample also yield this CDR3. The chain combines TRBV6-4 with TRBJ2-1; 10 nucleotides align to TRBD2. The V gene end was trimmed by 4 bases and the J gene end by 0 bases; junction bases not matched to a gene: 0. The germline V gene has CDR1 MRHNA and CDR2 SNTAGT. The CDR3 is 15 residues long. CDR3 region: CASSGTSGSYNEQFF. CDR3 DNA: TGTGCCAGCAGTGGGACTAGCGGCTCCTACAATGAGCAGTTCTTC.

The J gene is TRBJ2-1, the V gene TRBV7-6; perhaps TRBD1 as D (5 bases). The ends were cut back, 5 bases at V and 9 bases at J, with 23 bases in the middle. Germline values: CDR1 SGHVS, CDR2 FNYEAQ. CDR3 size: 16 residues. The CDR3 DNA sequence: TGTGCCAGCAGCACCTCCCTGACAGTAGCCAGGGTTGAGCAGTTCTTC. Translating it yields CASSTSLTVARVEQFF.

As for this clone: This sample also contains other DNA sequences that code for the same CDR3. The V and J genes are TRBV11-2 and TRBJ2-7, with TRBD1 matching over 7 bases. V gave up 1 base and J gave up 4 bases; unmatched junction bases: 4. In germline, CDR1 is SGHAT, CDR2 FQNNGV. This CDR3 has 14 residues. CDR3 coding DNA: TGTGCCAGCAGCTTAGGACAGGGCCCTTACGAGCAGTACTTC. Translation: CASSLGQGPYEQYF.

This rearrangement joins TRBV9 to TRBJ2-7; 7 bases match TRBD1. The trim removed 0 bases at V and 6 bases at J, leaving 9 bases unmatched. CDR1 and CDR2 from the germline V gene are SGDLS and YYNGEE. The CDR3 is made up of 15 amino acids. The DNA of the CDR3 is TGTGCCAGCAGCGTAGATCAGGGGGTGACGACCGAGCAGTACTTC. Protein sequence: CASSVDQGVTTEQYF.

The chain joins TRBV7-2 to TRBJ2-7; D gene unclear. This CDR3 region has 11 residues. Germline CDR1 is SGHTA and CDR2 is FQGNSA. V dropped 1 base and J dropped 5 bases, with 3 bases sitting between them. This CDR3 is CASSLVNEQYF. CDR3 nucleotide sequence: TGTGCCAGCAGCTTAGTTAACGAGCAGTACTTC.